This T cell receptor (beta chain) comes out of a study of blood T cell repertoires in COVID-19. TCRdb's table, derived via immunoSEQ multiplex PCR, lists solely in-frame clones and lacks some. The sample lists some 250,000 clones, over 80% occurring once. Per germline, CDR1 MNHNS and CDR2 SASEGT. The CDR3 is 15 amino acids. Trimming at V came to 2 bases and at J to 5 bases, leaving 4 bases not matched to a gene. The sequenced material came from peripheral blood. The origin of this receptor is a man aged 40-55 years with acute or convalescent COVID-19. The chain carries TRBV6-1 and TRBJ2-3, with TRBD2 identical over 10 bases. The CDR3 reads CASSELAGVGDTQYF. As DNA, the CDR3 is TGTGCCAGCAGTGAACTAGCGGGAGTGGGAGATACGCAGTATTTT.